The sequence of this T cell receptor beta chain was determined in a study of cytomegalovirus exposure and HLA in healthy donors. Study summary: Drawn from HLA-typed donors, about 85 million unique TCRs were held in an early data release.

V was clipped by 5 bases and J by 8 bases; unmatched bases: 6. CDR1 is GTSNPN and CDR2 is SVGIG in the germline V gene (reference sequence). The CDR3 spans 12 residues. The PCR made use of 60 Vbeta and 13 Jbeta primers. Clones were read by immunoSEQ multiplex PCR, and TCRdb kept only the in-frame ones, dropping some. The sample table sets out over 100,000 clones. This chain uses TRBV30 with TRBJ1-1; 9 bases map to TRBD1. The receptor was isolated from a middle-aged man in good health and CMV-seropositive. The sequenced sample consisted of PBMCs. The CDR3, as DNA: TGTGCCTGGGACAGGGGGGAGGGAGAAGCTTTCTTT. Protein: CAWDRGEGEAFF.